Sequencing of this TCR beta chain was carried out in a study of a mutant IDH1 vaccine in newly diagnosed glioma. Across the whole study: Vaccination began 4-6 weeks post radiotherapy alone, or with temozolomide cycles. The sex distribution of treated patients was approximately 62% male and about 38% female, with a mean age of around 40 years.

Trimming left V 7 bases short and J 6 bases short, with 18 bases between. The CDR3 totals 14 residues. Germline V gene lookup returns CDR1 MNHNY and CDR2 SVGAGI (reference sequence). About this clone itself: Antigen specificity is unknown.

Profiling relied on immunoSEQ multiplex PCR, and the TCRdb table lists in-frame clones only, not all of them. The repertoire holds over 45,000 clones, with 80% to 85% as singletons. Regarding time point: week 5, during vaccination. It was 300 ug of mutant IDH1 20-mer peptide that made up each vaccine dose, given with topical imiquimod. This sequence joins TRBV6-6 and TRBJ1-2, with D maybe TRBD1 (5 bases). This receptor was obtained from a man under 40 with glioma. The input for sequencing was PBMCs, taken from a glioma patient whose treatment included an IDH1 peptide vaccine. CDR3 nucleotides: TGTGCCAGCATTAGGGGCGAGAGCCTACATGGCTACACCTTC. Translating gives CASIRGESLHGYTF.